This T cell receptor (beta chain) originates from a study of pediatric ulcerative colitis. This clone has only one observation. Generated by immunoSEQ multiplex PCR, the TCRdb table keeps only in-frame clones and is missing some. The data show about 60,000 clones, with around 86% seen just once and about 1.5% held by the top ten. Sequenced material: blood. The clonotype was recovered from a boy aged 5-17 years who was a control in a study of pediatric ulcerative colitis.

CDR3 coding DNA: TGCGCCAGCAGCTTGTCTAGGCAGGGGGCCGACGAGCAGTACTTC. Translation: CASSLSRQGADEQYF. This chain joins TRBV5-1 and TRBJ2-7, with 8 bases matching TRBD1. Trimming cost V 1 base and J 5 bases; bases outside gene matches: 8. Germline lookup yields CDR1 SGHRS and CDR2 YFSETQ. The CDR3 extends over 15 amino acids. The whole variable domain, remainder taken from reference TRBV5-1 and TRBJ2-7, is KAGVTQTPRYLIKTRGQQVTLSCSPISGHRSVSWYQQTPGQGLQFLFEYFSETQRNKGNFPGRFSGRQFSNSRSEMNVSTLELGDSALYLCASSLSRQGADEQYFGPGTRLTVT.